This TCR beta chain was sequenced during a study of blood T cells in healthy people across ages (dated by TCRdb to the mid-2010s). As for the study more broadly: In model experiments, roughly one uniquely barcoded TCR beta cDNA molecule per two T cells was captured by template switching. Age-related changes in TCR beta repertoire diversity were measured in the study by deep sequencing normalized with unique cDNA molecular identifiers. Four age groups were formed from the donors: young (average about 15 years), middle-aged (approximately 40), aged (about 62) and long-lived (82). To avoid experimental bias, donors of different ages were randomly spread across the sequencing lanes. Two additional independent replicas of 1 million unique cDNA reads from the same blood draw were analyzed for two donors (one aged 18 to 30 and one aged 80 or older). Broader findings and caveats from the paper: Compared with the aged group, the long-lived group had more naive CD4+ T cells, fewer expanded clones and increased TCR diversity, suggesting age selection. As age increased, observed TCR beta diversity per million T cells dropped in a roughly linear way, and a significant reduction was already evident by age about 36. Estimates of total diversity from one million sequenced T cells were regarded as lower bounds and underestimates. Conclusive comparison of naive and antigen-experienced compartments was prevented by the profiling of bulk unsorted PBMCs. The CMV infection status of donors was not known, potentially confounding age-related changes in expanded clonotypes. There was a strong correlation between observed TCR beta diversity and the percentage of naive T cells measured by flow cytometry.

The roughly 39 donors, aged 6 to 90 years, were systemically healthy Caucasian individuals from Russia. Each donor gave ten milliliters of peripheral blood, drawn into EDTA-treated Vacutainer tubes. PBMCs were isolated by Ficoll-Paque density-gradient centrifugation, with at least 7 million obtained per sample. Trizol reagent was used to extract total RNA from the PBMCs, yielding at least 5 micrograms per sample. Naive CD45RAhigh/CD27high T cell percentages were measured by flow cytometry on a PBMC aliquot from every donor. Receptor libraries were prepared by 5' RACE. The sequencer listed for this sample is Illumina HiSeq 2500. A second PCR of roughly 6 to 11 cycles was run with a J-beta primer mix and a sample-barcoded 5' primer. Each TCR beta cDNA molecule received a unique molecular identifier from a template-switch 5' adaptor carrying 12 random nucleotides. At least 2.5 million CDR3-containing paired-end reads were obtained from each sample. First-strand cDNA was synthesized from all RNA with the Mint cDNA synthesis kit, primed by a TRBC-specific oligonucleotide. All cDNA was treated with uracil-DNA glycosylase and then went through a first 18-cycle PCR with the universal primers M1SS and BC2_uni_R. The published analysis was carried out like this. Each sample was normalized by randomly selecting 1 million high-quality reads, each carrying a distinct molecular identifier. Instead of being binned into consensus sequences, reads with shared molecular identifiers were discarded. CDR3 identification, clonotype clustering and error correction used MiTCR with a Q25 quality threshold and the strictest error-elimination algorithm. A nonparametric unseen species model with Euler transformation was used to estimate lower-bound total TCR beta diversity. The raw public data were reprocessed by TCRdb itself: fastp quality trimming at Q25, MiXCR clonotype calling, in-frame beta chains only. Each entry is one CDR3 protein sequence, shown with its most common DNA and genes. The V and J calls and clone size come from TCRdb's table, not from the authors' own analysis. The sample contains about 640,000 distinct CDR3 sequences, under 65% of them found a single time. Of the sample, about two fifths is held by the ten largest clones.

The CDR3 goes from the cysteine to the phenylalanine over 13 residues. This entry keeps only the CDR3 DNA: 39 bases, framed from base 1. Sequences MGHDK (CDR1) and SYGVNS (CDR2) are obtained from the germline V gene. V is shortened by 2 bases, J by 4 bases, and the region joining them spans 8 bases. This clonotype was seen a handful of times. Its antigen is not yet known. Base qualities are not at hand, and no much larger clone is one base apart. The TCR originated in a man aged 55 to 70 in good health. Source material: blood. The sequence is built from TRBV25-1 and TRBJ2-5; TRBD2 is possibly the D segment (5 matching bases). The CDR3 region: CASSEMGRETQYF. DNA sequence: TGTGCCAGCAGTGAAATGGGGAGAGAGACCCAGTACTTC.